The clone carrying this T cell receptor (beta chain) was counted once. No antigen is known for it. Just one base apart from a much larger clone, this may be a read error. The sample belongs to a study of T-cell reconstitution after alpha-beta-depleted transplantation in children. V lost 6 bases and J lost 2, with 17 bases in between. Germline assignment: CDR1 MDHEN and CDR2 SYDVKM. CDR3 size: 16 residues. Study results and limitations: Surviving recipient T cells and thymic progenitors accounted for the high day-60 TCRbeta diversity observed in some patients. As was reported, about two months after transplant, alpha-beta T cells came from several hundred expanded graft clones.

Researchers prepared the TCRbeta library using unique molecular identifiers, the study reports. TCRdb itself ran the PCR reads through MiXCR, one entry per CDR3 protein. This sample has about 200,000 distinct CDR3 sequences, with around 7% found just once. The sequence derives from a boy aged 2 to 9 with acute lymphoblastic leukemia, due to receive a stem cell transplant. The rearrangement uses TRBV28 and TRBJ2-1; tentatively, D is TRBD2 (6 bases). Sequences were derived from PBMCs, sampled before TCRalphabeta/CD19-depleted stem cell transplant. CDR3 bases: TGTGCCAGCAGCTTGTACCTGACGGGGGCCTACAATGAGCAGTTCTTC. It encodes CASSLYLTGAYNEQFF.